The present T cell receptor beta chain was sequenced within a study of T cell clusters in autoimmune cytopenias. Looking at the study overall: Healthy control donors averaged 56 years of age, with a median of almost 60 years. The median distinct TRB clonotype count was a few thousand per sample, from a median around 52,000 reads. Study findings and constraints: TRB repertoire shifts in secondary cytopenia and chronic lymphocytic leukemia mostly reflected lymphoma, not autoimmunity.

TRB rearrangements were amplified by touch-down multiplex PCR with mixed TRB-A/B primers. TCRdb reworked the multiplex PCR reads into one entry per CDR3 protein, no DNA. In all, the sample yields 9,500 to 15,000 distinct CDR3 sequences. Each sample's input was 250 ng genomic DNA, some 38,000 genome equivalents. Comments on this clonotype: The antigen is undetermined.

The length of the CDR3 is 14 residues. Germline assignment: CDR1 SNHLY and CDR2 FYNNEI. This sample was also put to use in a study of T cell repertoires in aging, cancer and after chemotherapy.

The sequencing input was peripheral blood. The V and J genes are TRBV2 and TRBJ1-3. The source of this sequence is a human donor in good health. CDR3 region: CASSDRSSGNTIYF.